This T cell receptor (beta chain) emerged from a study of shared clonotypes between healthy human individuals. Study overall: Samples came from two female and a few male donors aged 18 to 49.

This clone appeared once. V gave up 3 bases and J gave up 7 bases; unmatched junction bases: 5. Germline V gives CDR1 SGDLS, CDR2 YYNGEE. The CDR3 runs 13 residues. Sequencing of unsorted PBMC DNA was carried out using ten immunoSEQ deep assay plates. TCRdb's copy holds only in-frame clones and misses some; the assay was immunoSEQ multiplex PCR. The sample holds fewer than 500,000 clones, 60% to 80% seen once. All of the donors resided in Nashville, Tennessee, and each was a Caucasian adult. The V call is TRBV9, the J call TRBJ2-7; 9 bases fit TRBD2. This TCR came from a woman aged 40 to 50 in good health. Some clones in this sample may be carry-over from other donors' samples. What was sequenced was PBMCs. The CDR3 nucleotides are TGTGCCAGCAGCGGAGCGGGAGGTCGGGAGCAGTACTTC. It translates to CASSGAGGREQYF. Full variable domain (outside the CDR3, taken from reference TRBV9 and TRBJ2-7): DSGVTQTPKHLITATGQRVTLRCSPRSGDLSVYWYQQSLDQGLQFLIQYYNGEERAKGNILERFSAQQFPDLHSELNLSSLELGDSALYFCASSGAGGREQYFGPGTRLTVT.